These 32 T cell receptor beta chains were all obtained from the same sample, sequenced in a study of tissue T cells after allogeneic stem cell transplantation. Profiled with immunoSEQ multiplex PCR; TCRdb holds only in-frame clones, not every one. The table has some 8,000 clones, roughly a third seen once; the top ten hold around 3.5%. This sample's time point: mouse harvest day 14 after allogeneic transplant. Each mouse received 10^7 T-cell-depleted marrow cells plus 10^6 splenic CD5+ T cells by tail vein. Sequences were obtained from skin. Receptor source: a female BALB/c mouse given C57BL/6 T cells with graft-versus-host disease after an allogeneic hematopoietic cell transplant.

In this sample, this clone is medium-sized. Gene labels here are mouse ones. The CDR3 is cut off 1 residue early in the read; its end comes from the germline J gene. The rearrangement joins TRBV26 to TRBJ1-1; D is unresolved. Deletions cut 3 bases from V and 4 bases from J, with 6 bases between. This CDR3 has 12 residues. The V gene's germline CDR1 is KGHPV and CDR2 FQNQEV (reference sequence). This CDR3 is CASSLGSTEVFF. The sequenced part of the CDR3 DNA is TGTGCCAGCAGTCTAGGGAGCACAGAAGTCTTC.

Only a few counts were recorded for this clone. The listed genes are named as in mouse. The read finishes 1 residue shy of the CDR3 end, and the germline J gene is used to complete it. This chain uses TRBV23 with TRBJ2-1; TRBD2 was called by the table and not checked on the DNA. This CDR3 has 15 amino acids. Germline CDR1 is KGHTA and CDR2 is FQNQQP. The sequenced part of the CDR3 DNA is TGCTCCAGCAGTCAATTCGGGGGGGGCTATGCTGAGCAGTTC. This encodes CSSSQFGGGYAEQF. The full CDR3 reads CSSSQFGGGYAEQFF.

This clone is termed medium-sized. The gene names here belong to mouse. The CDR3 end is not reached by the read, which stops 1 residue before it; the germline J gene fills it in. The chain uses TRBV3 and TRBJ2-1, with 8 bases lining up with TRBD2. The CDR3 is 15 residues long. V lost 4 bases, J lost 3 bases, and 5 bases stayed unmatched. Germline CDR1 SNHLY, CDR2 FYNGKV (reference sequence). Partial CDR3 DNA: TGTGCCAGCAGCTCCGGACTGGGCCTCTATGCTGAGCAGTTC. Translated, it gives CASSSGLGLYAEQF. The complete CDR3 protein is CASSSGLGLYAEQFF.

This clone has just a few counts. Mouse gene names and germline throughout. The read stops 1 residue short of the end of the CDR3; the missing end is completed from the germline J gene. This chain joins TRBV16 and TRBJ2-3, with a tentative D call TRBD2 (6 bases). Between the trimmed V and J ends, which lost 5 bases and 0 bases, there was a span of 12 bases. In germline, CDR1 is SGHSA, CDR2 FRNQAP. The CDR3 spans 15 residues. CDR3 loop: CASSPWGSSAETLYF. The sequenced CDR3 bases are TGTGCAAGCAGCCCATGGGGGTCTAGTGCAGAAACGCTGTAT.

By sample share, this clone is medium-sized (0.01 to 0.1%). Mouse names are used for the genes. The read halts 1 residue ahead of the CDR3 end, with the missing end drawn from the germline J gene. The chain couples TRBV13-2 to TRBJ1-2; D is unclear. The germline V and J ends were trimmed by 0 bases and 0 bases, with 3 bases remaining between them. This CDR3 has 13 residues. Germline CDR1 and CDR2: NNHNN and SYGAGS (reference sequence). CDR3: CASGDEANSDYTF. CDR3 DNA, as far as it was read: TGTGCCAGCGGTGATGAAGCAAACTCCGACTACACC.

A remark on this clone: Genes here carry mouse names. The CDR3 extends 1 residue past the end of the read, so its final part is completed from the germline J gene. This chain connects TRBV3 to TRBJ2-7; 7 positions agree with TRBD1. The V and J ends lost 2 bases and 4 bases, in that order; junction bases with no gene match: 2. Germline loops: CDR1 SNHLY, CDR2 FYNGKV (reference sequence). CDR3 length equals 13 residues. The covered CDR3 bases are TGTGCCAGCAGCTTACGGGACAGATATGAACAGTAC. Protein product: CASSLRDRYEQY. The whole CDR3 sequence is CASSLRDRYEQYF.

This clone was seen more than once but under ten times. Gene labels here are mouse ones. The CDR3 end falls 1 residue outside the read, so it is completed with the germline J gene. The J gene is TRBJ2-5, the V gene TRBV26; no firm D call. Between the trimmed V and J ends, which lost 6 bases and 0 bases, there was a span of 7 bases. Germline V gene lookup returns CDR1 KGHPV and CDR2 FQNQEV (reference sequence). The CDR3 sequence is 13 residues long. CDR3 DNA, as far as it was read: TGTGCCAGCAGAACAAATAACCAAGACACCCAGTAC. Its translation is CASRTNNQDTQY. The full-length CDR3 reads as CASRTNNQDTQYF.

A note on this clone: Gene labels here are mouse ones. The read is 1 residue too short to cover the CDR3 end, so that end is filled in from the germline J gene. The V and J genes are TRBV20 and TRBJ2-7; 11 bases fit TRBD2. The CDR3 length is 13 residues. With V trimmed by 6 bases and J by 2 bases, 3 bases remained unmatched. In germline, CDR1 is GFQATS, CDR2 STVNSAI. CDR3 loop: CGAWTGGTYEQYF. Partial CDR3 DNA: TGTGGTGCATGGACTGGGGGGACCTATGAACAGTAC.

Concerning this clone: Gene and germline names: mouse. The read ends 1 residue before the CDR3 terminus; that terminus is restored from the germline J gene. The sample has other DNA sequences that encode this CDR3 too. This chain joins TRBV14 and TRBJ1-6; possible D gene TRBD1, 5 bases. TRBJ1-6 is labeled an ORF, and its function is uncertain. Trimming removed 1 base from V and 7 bases from J, with 6 bases in between. CDR1 and CDR2 (germline): SGHDT, FRDEAV. The CDR3 loop spans 13 amino acids. The CDR3 here is CASSFGGNSPLYF. The CDR3 bases that were read are TGTGCCAGCAGTTTCGGGGGAAATTCGCCCCTCTAC.

Remarks on this clone: Mouse names are used for the genes. The read terminates 1 residue ahead of where the CDR3 ends, so the germline J gene completes it. The chain joins TRBV16 to TRBJ2-3; D ambiguous. The V end lost 2 bases, the J end lost 1 base, and 4 bases lay between the germline ends. From germline, CDR1 is SGHSA and CDR2 FRNQAP. This CDR3 contains 13 residues. The CDR3 spells CASSLSGAETLYF. The CDR3 bases that were read are TGTGCAAGCAGCTTATCGGGTGCAGAAACGCTGTAT.

In regard to this clone: Any gene name here is a mouse gene name. The CDR3 is cut off 1 residue early in the read; its end comes from the germline J gene. The genes are TRBV3 and TRBJ2-7; the match to TRBD2 covers 7 bases. V shed 5 bases and J 4 bases; nucleotides not matched to a gene: 2. This CDR3 region has 12 residues. Germline lookup yields CDR1 SNHLY and CDR2 FYNGKV (reference sequence). CDR3 in amino acids: CASSRGGYEQYF. The covered CDR3 bases are TGTGCCAGCAGCCGGGGGGGGTATGAACAGTAC.

Concerning this clone: Genes and germline come from the mouse. The missing CDR3 end, 1 residue past where the read stops, is filled in from the germline J gene. The rearrangement uses TRBV13-1 and TRBJ1-1, with D hard to call. CDR3 length: 13 residues. Trimming took off 3 bases at V and 0 bases at J, with 6 bases between the two ends. Germline CDR1 NSHNY, CDR2 SYGAGN. Incomplete CDR3 DNA: TGTGCCAGCAGTGCCGGGACAAACACAGAAGTCTTC. Residues: CASSAGTNTEVF. The full CDR3 is CASSAGTNTEVFF.

Comment on this clone: Gene names are mouse gene names. The read terminates 1 residue ahead of where the CDR3 ends, so the germline J gene completes it. J is TRBJ2-3 and V is TRBV12-1, with 9 positions matching TRBD1. The CDR3 spans 15 residues. V shed 1 base and J 0 bases; nucleotides not matched to a gene: 1. Germline V gives CDR1 SGHSN, CDR2 HYEKVE. The part of the CDR3 DNA that was read is TGTGCCAGCTCTCTACAGGGGGCGAGTGCAGAAACGCTGTAT. It yields the protein CASSLQGASAETLY. The CDR3, in full, reads CASSLQGASAETLYF. The full variable domain, rest sourced from reference TRBV12-1 and TRBJ2-3, is DSGVVQSPRHIIKEKGGRSVLTCIPISGHSNVVWYQQTLGKELKFLIQHYEKVERDKGFLPSRFSVQQFDDYHSEMNMSALELEDSAMYFCASSLQGASAETLYFGSGTRLTVL.

This clone came up a few times. The genes are named according to mouse. Partial CDR3 DNA: TGTGCCAGCAGTTTGACTGGGGGGGCGCGTGAACAGTAC. Translation gives CASSLTGGAREQY. The full CDR3 sequence reads CASSLTGGAREQYF. V is TRBV13-3 and J is TRBJ2-7; 12 positions agree with TRBD2. The read terminates 1 residue before the CDR3 end, so the remaining end is supplied by the germline J gene. This CDR3 has 14 residues. V lost 4 bases and J lost 6; bases outside the gene matches: 5. The germline CDR1 and CDR2 sequences are NNHDY and SYVADS.

This clone is medium-sized within its sample. These gene names are mouse names. The CDR3 end falls 1 residue outside the read, so it is completed with the germline J gene. The chain employs TRBV13-1 and TRBJ2-3; possible D gene TRBD1, 6 bases. Trimming removed 0 bases at V and 0 bases at J, with 8 bases between. This CDR3 spans 15 amino acids. Germline assignment: CDR1 NSHNY and CDR2 SYGAGN. The part of the CDR3 DNA that was read is TGTGCCAGCAGTGATGCAGGGACAAGTGCAGAAACGCTGTAT. It encodes CASSDAGTSAETLY. The CDR3 as a whole reads CASSDAGTSAETLYF.

Worth noting for this clone: Gene names denote mouse genes. The read finishes 1 residue shy of the CDR3 end, and the germline J gene is used to complete it. This sequence joins TRBV26 and TRBJ1-2; the D is unclear. Germline CDR1 is KGHPV and CDR2 is FQNQEV (reference sequence). CDR3 length: 13 residues. V was trimmed by 2 bases and J by 0 bases, leaving 4 bases between them. The CDR3 reads CASSLAANSDYTF. Incomplete CDR3 DNA: TGTGCCAGCAGTCTGGCAGCAAACTCCGACTACACC.

Regarding this clone: Germline and genes here are mouse. The read ends 1 residue before the CDR3 terminus; that terminus is restored from the germline J gene. The J gene is TRBJ2-3, the V gene TRBV26, with D uncertain. Per the germline V gene, CDR1 is KGHPV and CDR2 is FQNQEV (reference sequence). The CDR3 consists of 14 residues. Trimming took off 3 bases at V and 0 bases at J, with 7 bases between the two ends. The sequenced part of the CDR3 DNA is TGTGCCAGCAGTCTCCGGAGTAGTGCAGAAACGCTGTAT. It specifies CASSLRSSAETLY. The entire CDR3 protein reads CASSLRSSAETLYF.

This clone was picked up one time. Each gene name is a mouse one. The observed sequence ends 1 residue before the CDR3 terminus, with the missing tail filled in from the germline J gene. This chain links TRBV3 with TRBJ2-1, with 8 bases identical to TRBD2. Germline V gene lookup returns CDR1 SNHLY and CDR2 FYNGKV (reference sequence). The CDR3 is made up of 15 amino acids. The V and J ends lost 5 bases and 4 bases, in that order; junction bases with no gene match: 7. The CDR3: CASSPRGGAYAEQFF. The CDR3 bases that were read are TGTGCCAGCAGCCCACGGGGGGGCGCATATGCTGAGCAGTTC. Using reference TRBV3 and TRBJ2-1 for the parts outside the CDR3, the full variable domain is GPKVLQIPSHQIIDMGQMVTLNCDPVSNHLYFYWYKQILGQQMEFLVNFYNGKVMEKSKLFKDQFSVERPDGSYFTLKIQPTALEDSAVYFCASSPRGGAYAEQFFGPGTRLTVL.

In its sample, this clone is large. Mouse gene names and germline throughout. The read finishes 1 residue shy of the CDR3 end, and the germline J gene is used to complete it. J is TRBJ2-1 and V is TRBV20; tentative D call: TRBD1 (5 bases). Germline V lookup: CDR1 GFQATS, CDR2 STVNSAI. Trimming removed 7 bases at V and 3 bases at J, with 7 bases between. The CDR3 length is 11 residues. Here the CDR3 reads CGGTSYAEQFF. The sequenced part of the CDR3 DNA is TGTGGTGGGACATCCTATGCTGAGCAGTTC.

By share of the sample, this clone is medium-sized. Genes here carry mouse names. The read ends 1 residue early relative to the CDR3; the germline J gene fills the gap. This sequence joins TRBV26 and TRBJ1-4; D is unresolved. Germline-derived CDR1 and CDR2 are KGHPV and FQNQEV (reference sequence). Trimming stripped 2 bases from V and 5 bases from J, with 3 bases between. This CDR3 is 12 amino acids long. The CDR3 protein is CASSLRNERLFF. CDR3 DNA (partial): TGTGCCAGCAGTCTGAGGAACGAAAGATTATTT.

Remarks on this clone: Genes and germline are mouse. Read data end 1 residue before the CDR3 end; the end is taken from the germline J gene. The rearrangement uses TRBV16 and TRBJ2-5; unclear D gene. The CDR3 spans 12 residues. V was trimmed by 5 bases and J by 5 bases, leaving 8 bases between them. Germline V gene lookup returns CDR1 SGHSA and CDR2 FRNQAP. The CDR3 spells CASSPGGDTQYF. Partial CDR3 DNA: TGTGCAAGCAGCCCAGGAGGAGACACCCAGTAC.

About this clone itself: All gene names here are mouse names. The read falls 1 residue short of the CDR3 end, and the missing part is taken from the germline J gene. This rearrangement joins TRBV26 to TRBJ2-4, with a weak D call TRBD1 (5 bases). Trimming cost V 1 base and J 3 bases, with 8 bases left between them. Germline lookup yields CDR1 KGHPV and CDR2 FQNQEV (reference sequence). This CDR3 spans 14 amino acids. The CDR3 sequence: CASSLWQGQNTLYF. The part of the CDR3 DNA that was read is TGTGCCAGCAGTCTGTGGCAGGGCCAAAACACCTTGTAC. The whole variable domain, filled in from reference TRBV26 and TRBJ2-4, reads NSKVIQTPRYLVKGQGQKAKMRCIPEKGHPVVFWYQQNKNNEFKFLINFQNQEVLQQIDMTEKRFSAECPSNSPCSLEIQSSEAGDSALYLCASSLWQGQNTLYFGAGTRLSVL.

Worth noting for this clone: The gene names here belong to mouse. The read is 1 residue too short to cover the CDR3 end, so that end is filled in from the germline J gene. The chain carries TRBV3 and TRBJ2-5; D call uncertain. Germline V lookup: CDR1 SNHLY, CDR2 FYNGKV (reference sequence). V shed 6 bases and J shed 4 bases, with 5 bases lying between them. The CDR3 extends over 11 amino acids. CDR3 DNA (partial): TGTGCCAGCAGGGAGGAAGACACCCAGTAC. Its protein is CASREEDTQY. The CDR3 in its entirety is CASREEDTQYF.

Concerning this clone itself: Genes and germline are mouse. Read data end 1 residue before the CDR3 end; the end is taken from the germline J gene. The chain has TRBV13-3 and TRBJ2-7; 7 bases align to TRBD2. The CDR3 spans 13 residues. Germline V gene sequence: CDR1 NNHDY, CDR2 SYVADS. Germline trimming cut 4 bases from V and 1 base from J; bases unmatched to any gene: 2. The part of the CDR3 DNA that was read is TGTGCCAGCAGTCAGGGACTGTCCTATGAACAGTAC. Protein product: CASSQGLSYEQY. The full CDR3 reads CASSQGLSYEQYF.

This clone ranks as medium-sized. The gene names given are mouse names. The CDR3 extends 1 residue past the end of the read, so its final part is completed from the germline J gene. The chain combines TRBV26 with TRBJ2-2, with a weak D call TRBD1 (5 bases). The CDR3 covers 14 residues. In germline, CDR1 is KGHPV, CDR2 FQNQEV (reference sequence). V was clipped by 6 bases and J by 0 bases, with 8 bases between them. The CDR3 here is CASRRTSNTGQLYF. Incomplete CDR3 DNA: TGTGCCAGCAGACGGACATCAAACACCGGGCAGCTCTAC.

About this clone itself: Gene names are mouse gene names. In the same sample, other DNA sequences code for this CDR3. The sequenced part of the CDR3 DNA is TGTGCCAGCAGCTTGGGGACTGGGGGTGCAGAAACGCTGTAT. Translating gives CASSLGTGGAETLY. The full CDR3 protein is CASSLGTGGAETLYF. This rearrangement joins TRBV3 to TRBJ2-3; 10 bases align to TRBD2. The read stops 1 residue short of the end of the CDR3; the missing end is completed from the germline J gene. CDR1 is SNHLY and CDR2 is FYNGKV in the germline V gene (reference sequence). V shed 3 bases, J shed 1 base, and the junction held 1 base outside the gene matches. The CDR3 is 15 residues long.

A remark on this clone: Mouse gene names apply. The read gets to within 1 residue of the CDR3 end, and the germline J gene fills in the rest. This rearrangement joins TRBV26 to TRBJ2-4, with D perhaps matching TRBD2 (5 bases). The V gene's germline CDR1 is KGHPV and CDR2 FQNQEV (reference sequence). V lost 6 bases and J lost 0, with 7 bases in between. The CDR3 is 13 residues long. Incomplete CDR3 DNA: TGTGCCAGCAGCTGGGAGAGTCAAAACACCTTGTAC. Encoded protein: CASSWESQNTLY. The full-length CDR3 reads as CASSWESQNTLYF.

The sample holds a few counts of this clone. Gene names follow the mouse nomenclature. The read gets to within 1 residue of the CDR3 end, and the germline J gene fills in the rest. The sample contains more than one DNA sequence encoding this CDR3. V is TRBV3 and J is TRBJ2-1; D possibly corresponds to TRBD2 (6 bases). The CDR3 runs to 13 residues. Germline CDR1 reads SNHLY; CDR2 reads FYNGKV (reference sequence). V dropped 3 bases and J dropped 4 bases, with 7 bases sitting between them. CDR3 in amino acids: CASSLGGYAEQFF. CDR3 bases read: TGTGCCAGCAGCTTGGGGGGTTATGCTGAGCAGTTC.

To note about this clone: Here the gene names and germline are mouse. Coverage ceases 1 residue before the CDR3 finishes, and the germline J gene fills in the end. The genes are TRBV26 and TRBJ2-3; 7 bases agree with TRBD2. The CDR3 runs to 15 residues. CDR1 is KGHPV and CDR2 is FQNQEV in the germline V gene (reference sequence). Trimming at V came to 2 bases and at J to 0 bases, leaving 2 bases not matched to a gene. The CDR3 protein is CASSLRLGSAETLYF. The DNA read from the CDR3 is TGTGCCAGCAGTCTGAGACTGGGTAGTGCAGAAACGCTGTAT.

By sample fraction, this clone is medium-sized. The genes and germline here are from mouse. The DNA ends 1 residue before the CDR3 does, and the rest of the CDR3 is filled in from the germline J gene. The J gene is TRBJ1-3, the V gene TRBV26, with 7 bases fitting TRBD1. Germline V lookup: CDR1 KGHPV, CDR2 FQNQEV (reference sequence). This CDR3 has 15 residues. J was trimmed by 3 bases and V by 0 bases; bases with no gene match: 2. The covered CDR3 bases are TGTGCCAGCAGTCTGTCGCAGGGGGGTGGAAATACGCTCTAT. As protein: CASSLSQGGGNTLY. Given in full, the CDR3 is CASSLSQGGGNTLYF.

On this clone itself: Gene names and germline match the mouse. The sequence runs out 1 residue before the end of the CDR3; the remainder is reconstructed from the germline J gene. This sequence joins TRBV13-3 and TRBJ2-7; 8 bases are shared with TRBD2. Germline V gene lookup returns CDR1 NNHDY and CDR2 SYVADS. V shed 2 bases, J shed 6 bases, and the junction held 4 bases outside the gene matches. The length of the CDR3 is 13 residues. CDR3 loop: CASSDWGAREQYF. The DNA read from the CDR3 is TGTGCCAGCAGTGACTGGGGGGCGCGTGAACAGTAC.

As regards this clone: Mouse gene names and germline throughout. Sequencing ends 1 residue short of the CDR3 end; the germline J gene provides the rest. The V gene is TRBV26, the J gene TRBJ2-1; D unresolved. CDR1 is KGHPV, CDR2 FQNQEV, per germline (reference sequence). CDR3 length equals 14 residues. Deletions cut 3 bases from V and 1 base from J, with 7 bases between. CDR3 in amino acids: CASSLRGNYAEQFF. The sequenced part of the CDR3 DNA is TGTGCCAGCAGTCTAAGAGGGAACTATGCTGAGCAGTTC.